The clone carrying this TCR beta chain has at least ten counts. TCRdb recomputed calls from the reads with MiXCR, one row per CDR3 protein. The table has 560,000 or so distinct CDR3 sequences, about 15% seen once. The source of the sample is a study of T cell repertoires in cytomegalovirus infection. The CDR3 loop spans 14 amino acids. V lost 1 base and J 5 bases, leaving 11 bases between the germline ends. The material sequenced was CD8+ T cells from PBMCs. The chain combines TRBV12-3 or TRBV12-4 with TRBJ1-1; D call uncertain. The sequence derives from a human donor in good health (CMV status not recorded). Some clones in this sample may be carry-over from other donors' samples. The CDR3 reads CASSLGLGVTEAFF. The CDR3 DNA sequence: TGTGCCAGCAGTTTAGGTCTTGGGGTTACTGAAGCTTTCTTT.